These 16 T cell receptor beta chains share one sample of origin, sequenced in a study of radiation and T cells in renal cell carcinoma (dated by TCRdb to about 2020). The library was generated by the immunoSEQ multiplex PCR assay. TCRdb provides this immuneACCESS table in a form limited to in-frame rearrangements. Some clones are lacking; in checked studies, under half of them reflect an unresolved V gene, and why the rest are absent is not known. This sample has tens of thousands of clones in its table, and around 46% of those were observed once. Of the sample, around 15% falls within the top ten clones. Sample time point, as interpreted from the label and publication: tumor resected at nephrectomy. The label giving this sample's treatment or condition can be read as: 15 Gy SBRT to primary tumor, nephrectomy 4 weeks later. The material was tumor tissue, obtained from a patient whose treatment included radiotherapy and nephrectomy. These receptor sequences come from a woman aged 45-65 years with renal cell carcinoma.

The genes are TRBV9 and TRBJ2-5, with 7 bases fitting TRBD2. Germline CDR1 reads SGDLS; CDR2 reads YYNGEE. The CDR3 loop spans 15 amino acids. With 4 bases clipped from V and 3 bases from J, the junction kept 9 bases outside the gene matches. The CDR3 region is CASSIRWGGEETQYF. The CDR3 bases are TGTGCCAGCAGCATCCGATGGGGAGGGGAAGAGACCCAGTACTTC. Full variable domain (remainder filled in from reference TRBV9 and TRBJ2-5): DSGVTQTPKHLITATGQRVTLRCSPRSGDLSVYWYQQSLDQGLQFLIQYYNGEERAKGNILERFSAQQFPDLHSELNLSSLELGDSALYFCASSIRWGGEETQYFGPGTRLLVL.

The chain employs TRBV11-1 and TRBJ2-7; TRBD1 matches 8 bases. CDR3 length equals 15 residues. Trimming cost V 5 bases and J 2 bases; bases outside gene matches: 8. The germline V gene encodes CDR1 SGHAT and CDR2 FQDESV (reference sequence). DNA of the CDR3: TGTGCCAGCAGCCTACCGGAACAGGGGGCCTACGAGCAGTACTTC. It specifies CASSLPEQGAYEQYF.

CDR3 sequence (DNA): TGTGCCAGCAGCTTCCCAGGGGATGGGTACTTC. Translation: CASSFPGDGYF. The V call is TRBV5-6, the J call TRBJ2-7; D might be TRBD1 (6 bases). In germline, CDR1 is SGHDT, CDR2 YYEEEE. V lost 2 bases, J lost 12 bases, and 12 bases lay in between. The CDR3 length is 11 residues.

This clone has only a few counts. In nucleotides, the CDR3 is TGTGCCAGCAGTTACCGGGGACAGGGGCAGTTCTTC. This codes for CASSYRGQGQFF. V usage is TRBV6-5 and J usage is TRBJ2-1, with 9 nucleotides matching TRBD1. CDR3 length: 12 residues. The J segment lost 12 bases and the V segment lost 2 bases, leaving 2 bases of the junction unmatched. The V gene's germline CDR1 is MNHEY and CDR2 SVGAGI.

By its share, this clone is medium-sized. The J gene is TRBJ1-1, the V gene TRBV4-3; D unclear. The CDR3 extends over 17 amino acids. Germline values: CDR1 LGHNA, CDR2 YSLEER. V lost 4 bases, J lost 4 bases, and 22 bases lay in between. For the CDR3, the DNA is TGCGCCAGCAGCCCCTCGTCAAGGTCCCCAACGGGCACTGAAGCTTTCTTT. Its translation: CASSPSSRSPTGTEAFF.

This chain uses TRBV10-2 with TRBJ2-7; D gene ambiguous. The germline V and J ends were trimmed by 3 bases and 2 bases, with 26 bases remaining between them. The CDR3 totals 19 residues. The germline gives CDR1 WSHSY, CDR2 SAAADI. Here the CDR3 reads CASSDHPYGHPSRTYEQYF. For the CDR3, the DNA is TGCGCCAGCAGTGATCATCCCTACGGGCACCCGAGTAGAACCTACGAGCAGTACTTC.

This clone was found many times. V usage is TRBV27 and J usage is TRBJ2-5, with TRBD1 matching 7 bases. V shed 7 bases, J shed 5 bases, and the junction held 10 bases outside the gene matches. CDR3 length equals 14 residues. Germline lookup yields CDR1 MNHEY and CDR2 SMNVEV (reference sequence). The chain's CDR3 is CASKKGALGETQYF. CDR3 DNA sequence: TGTGCCAGCAAGAAGGGGGCCCTGGGGGAGACCCAGTACTTC.

V is TRBV6-6 and J is TRBJ2-7; 7 bases agree with TRBD1. There are 11 residues in the CDR3. The V gene end was trimmed by 6 bases and the J gene end by 6 bases; junction bases not matched to a gene: 2. Germline V gene sequence: CDR1 MNHNY, CDR2 SVGAGI (reference sequence). The CDR3 DNA is TGTGCCAGCAGACAGGGGTTCGAGCAGTACTTC. Encoded protein: CASRQGFEQYF.

V usage is TRBV6-6 and J usage is TRBJ2-7, with D possibly TRBD2 on 8 matching bases. Germline V gene data show CDR1 as MNHNY and CDR2 as SVGAGI (reference sequence). Deletions cut 5 bases from V and 2 bases from J, with 13 bases between. This CDR3 contains 14 residues. Here the CDR3 reads CASSRGGQTYEQYF. CDR3 sequence (DNA): TGTGCCAGCAGTCGGGGGGGACAGACCTACGAGCAGTACTTC.

Concerning this clone: Germline is not matched at one junction end, which may reflect a read error. The chain recombines TRBV19 with TRBJ1-2; a possible D gene is TRBD1 (5 bases). There are 12 residues in the CDR3. Germline CDR1 is LNHDA and CDR2 is SQIVND (reference sequence). As DNA, the CDR3 is TGTGCCAGTAGTTACCCGACAGAATACCAACTGTTC. It yields the protein CASSYPTEYQLF.

The V gene is TRBV6-6, the J gene TRBJ2-7, with D tentatively TRBD1 (5 bases). The V and J ends lost 1 base and 5 bases respectively, with 9 bases between them. Germline V gene lookup returns CDR1 MNHNY and CDR2 SVGAGI (reference sequence). The CDR3 loop spans 13 amino acids. This CDR3 is CASSYLLGHEQYF. DNA for the CDR3: TGTGCCAGCAGTTACTTGCTGGGGCACGAGCAGTACTTC.

The V and J genes are TRBV5-4 and TRBJ1-4, with D perhaps matching TRBD1 (5 bases). The V gene lost 0 bases and the J gene lost 0 bases, with 9 bases spanning the gap. Germline-derived CDR1 and CDR2 are SGHNT and YYREEE (reference sequence). There are 16 residues in the CDR3. CDR3 in amino acids: CASSLGDQTTNEKLFF. The CDR3 DNA is TGTGCCAGCAGCTTGGGGGACCAGACAACTAATGAAAAACTGTTTTTT.

The V call is TRBV4-3, the J call TRBJ2-7, with 7 bases lining up with TRBD1. CDR1 is LGHNA and CDR2 is YSLEER in the germline V gene. This CDR3 comprises 15 residues. V lost 1 base, J lost 3 bases, and 6 bases stayed unmatched. CDR3 amino acids: CASSQGTGPVYEQYF. CDR3 bases: TGCGCCAGCAGCCAAGGGACAGGTCCTGTCTACGAGCAGTACTTC.

CDR3 bases: TGTGCCTGGAGTTGGGGAGGCTACACCTTC. Protein product: CAWSWGGYTF. The rearrangement links TRBV30 to TRBJ1-2; D is ambiguous. V lost 2 bases and J 8 bases, leaving 6 bases between the germline ends. Germline V gene data show CDR1 as GTSNPN and CDR2 as SVGIG (reference sequence). CDR3 size: 10 residues.

V gene TRBV10-3 combines with J gene TRBJ2-3; D may be TRBD1 or TRBD2 (5 bases each). Germline V gene sequence: CDR1 ENHRY, CDR2 SYGVKD. Trimming took 5 bases from V and 3 from J, leaving 9 bases between them. This CDR3 is 13 amino acids long. CDR3 amino acids: CAISPGATDTQYF. CDR3 sequence (DNA): TGTGCCATCAGTCCCGGGGCTACAGATACGCAGTATTTT.

This sequence joins TRBV30 and TRBJ1-1; weak D call: TRBD1 (5 bases). The V and J ends lost 1 base and 1 base respectively, with 10 bases between them. The CDR3 runs 14 residues. Germline-derived CDR1 and CDR2 are GTSNPN and SVGIG (reference sequence). The CDR3 sequence is CAWSEYRRNTEAFF. The CDR3 DNA follows: TGTGCCTGGAGTGAATACAGGCGGAACACTGAAGCTTTCTTT.